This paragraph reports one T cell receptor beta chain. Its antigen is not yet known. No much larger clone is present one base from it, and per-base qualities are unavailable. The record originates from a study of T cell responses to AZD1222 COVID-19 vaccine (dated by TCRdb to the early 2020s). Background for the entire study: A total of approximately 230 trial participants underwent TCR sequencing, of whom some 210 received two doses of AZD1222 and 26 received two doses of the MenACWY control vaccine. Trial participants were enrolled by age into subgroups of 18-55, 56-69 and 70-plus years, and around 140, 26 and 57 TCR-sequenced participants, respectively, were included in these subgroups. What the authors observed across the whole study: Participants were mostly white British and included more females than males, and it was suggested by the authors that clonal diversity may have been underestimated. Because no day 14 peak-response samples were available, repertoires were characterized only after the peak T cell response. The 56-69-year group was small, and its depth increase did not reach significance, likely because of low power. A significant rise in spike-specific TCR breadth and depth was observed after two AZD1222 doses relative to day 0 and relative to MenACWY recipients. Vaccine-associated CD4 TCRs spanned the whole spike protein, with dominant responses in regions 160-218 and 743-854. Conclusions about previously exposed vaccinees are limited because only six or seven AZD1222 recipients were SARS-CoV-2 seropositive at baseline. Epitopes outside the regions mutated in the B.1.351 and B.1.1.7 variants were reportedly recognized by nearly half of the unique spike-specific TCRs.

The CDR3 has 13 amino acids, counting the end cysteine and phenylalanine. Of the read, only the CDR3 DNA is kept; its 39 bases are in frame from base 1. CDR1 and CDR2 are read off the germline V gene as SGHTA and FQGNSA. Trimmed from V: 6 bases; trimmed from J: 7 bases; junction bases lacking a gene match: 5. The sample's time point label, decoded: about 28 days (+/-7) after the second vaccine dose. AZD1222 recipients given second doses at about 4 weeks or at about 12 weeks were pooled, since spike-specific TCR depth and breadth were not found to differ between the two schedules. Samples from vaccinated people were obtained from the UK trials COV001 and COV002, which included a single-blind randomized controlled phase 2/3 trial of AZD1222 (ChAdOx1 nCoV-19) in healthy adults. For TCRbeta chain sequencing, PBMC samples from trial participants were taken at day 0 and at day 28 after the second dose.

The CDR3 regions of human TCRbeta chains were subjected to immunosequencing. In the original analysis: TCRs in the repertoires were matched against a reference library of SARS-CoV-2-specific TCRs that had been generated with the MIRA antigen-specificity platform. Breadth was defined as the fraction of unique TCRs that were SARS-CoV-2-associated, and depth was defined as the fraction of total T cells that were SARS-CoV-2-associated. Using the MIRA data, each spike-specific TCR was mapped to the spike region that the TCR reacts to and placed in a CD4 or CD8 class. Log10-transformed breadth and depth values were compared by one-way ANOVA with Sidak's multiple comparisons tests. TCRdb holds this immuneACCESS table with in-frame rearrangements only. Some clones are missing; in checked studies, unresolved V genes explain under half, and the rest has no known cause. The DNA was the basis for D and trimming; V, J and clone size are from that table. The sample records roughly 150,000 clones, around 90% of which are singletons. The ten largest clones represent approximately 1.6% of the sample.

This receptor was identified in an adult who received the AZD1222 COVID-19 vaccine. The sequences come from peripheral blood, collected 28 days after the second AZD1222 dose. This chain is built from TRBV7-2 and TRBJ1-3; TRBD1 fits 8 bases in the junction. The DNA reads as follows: TGTGCCAGCAGGCCAGGGGGCCGGAACACCATATATTTT. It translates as CASRPGGRNTIYF.